This T cell receptor (beta chain) derives from a study of lymphopenia after photon versus proton radiotherapy. The study's findings and limits: Better survival with proton therapy was suggested as possible, not demonstrated. After lymphocyte nadir, photon-treated repertoires showed oligoclonal expansion, especially CD8+ Temra.

Of note for this clone: Its antigen is unidentified. The junction and the germline gene differ at one end; a read error may be behind it.

Method: immunoSEQ multiplex PCR; TCRdb's copy keeps in-frame clones and lacks some. The data hold roughly 38,000 clones, with 80% to 95% observed a single time. The source was peripheral blood, collected from a patient treated with photon-based radiotherapy. The TCR sequence derives from a man aged 55 to 69 with cholangiocarcinoma.

CDR3 in amino acids: CASSLQHNNEQFF. CDR3 DNA: TGTGCTAGCAGCTTACAGCACAACAATGAGCAGTTCTTC. This sequence joins TRBV7-7 and TRBJ2-1; D not certain. The CDR3 is 13 amino acids. Germline CDR1 is SSHAT and CDR2 is FNYEAQ (reference sequence).